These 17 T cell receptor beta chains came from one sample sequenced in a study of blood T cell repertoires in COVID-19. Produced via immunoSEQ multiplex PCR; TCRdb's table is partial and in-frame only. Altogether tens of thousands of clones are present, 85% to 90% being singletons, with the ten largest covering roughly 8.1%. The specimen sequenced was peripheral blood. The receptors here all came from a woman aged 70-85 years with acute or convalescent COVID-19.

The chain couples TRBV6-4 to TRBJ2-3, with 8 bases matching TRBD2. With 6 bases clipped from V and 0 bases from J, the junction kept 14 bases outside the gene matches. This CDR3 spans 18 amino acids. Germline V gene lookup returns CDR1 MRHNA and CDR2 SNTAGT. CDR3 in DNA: TGTGCCAGCAGCACTGGATCAATAGCGGGACATAGCACAGATACGCAGTATTTT. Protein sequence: CASSTGSIAGHSTDTQYF.

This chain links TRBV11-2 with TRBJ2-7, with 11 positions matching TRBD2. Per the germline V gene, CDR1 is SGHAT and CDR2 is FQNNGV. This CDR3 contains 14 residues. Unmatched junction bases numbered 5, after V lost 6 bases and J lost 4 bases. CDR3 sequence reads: CASRIAGGKYEQYF. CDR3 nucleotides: TGTGCCAGCAGGATAGCGGGGGGGAAGTACGAGCAGTACTTC.

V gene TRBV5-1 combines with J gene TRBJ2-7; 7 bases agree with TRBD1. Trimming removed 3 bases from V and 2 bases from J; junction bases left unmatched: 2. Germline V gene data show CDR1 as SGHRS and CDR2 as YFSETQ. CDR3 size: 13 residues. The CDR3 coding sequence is TGCGCCAGCAGCTGGACAGGAGCCTACGAGCAGTACTTC. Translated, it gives CASSWTGAYEQYF.

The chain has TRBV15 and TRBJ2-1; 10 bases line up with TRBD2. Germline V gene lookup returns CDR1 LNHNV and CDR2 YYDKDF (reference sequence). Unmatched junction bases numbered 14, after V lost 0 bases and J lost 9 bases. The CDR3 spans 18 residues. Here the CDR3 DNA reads TGTGCCACCAGCAGAGATCTAGCGGGGGCCCAGTTCGGAATTGAGCAGTTCTTC. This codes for CATSRDLAGAQFGIEQFF.

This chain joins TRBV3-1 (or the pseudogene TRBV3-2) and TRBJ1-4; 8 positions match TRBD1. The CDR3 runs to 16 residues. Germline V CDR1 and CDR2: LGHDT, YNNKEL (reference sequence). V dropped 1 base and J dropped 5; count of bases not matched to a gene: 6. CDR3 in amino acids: CASSQAQRQGNEKLFF. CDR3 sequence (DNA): TGTGCCAGCAGCCAAGCGCAGCGACAGGGGAATGAAAAACTGTTTTTT.

CDR3 nucleotides: TGTGCCAGCAGTGAAACCAGAAACACTGAAGCTTTCTTT. This codes for CASSETRNTEAFF. The chain is built from TRBV6-1 and TRBJ1-1, with D unresolved. This CDR3 spans 13 amino acids. V dropped 2 bases and J dropped 2 bases, with 6 bases sitting between them. Germline V gene lookup returns CDR1 MNHNS and CDR2 SASEGT.

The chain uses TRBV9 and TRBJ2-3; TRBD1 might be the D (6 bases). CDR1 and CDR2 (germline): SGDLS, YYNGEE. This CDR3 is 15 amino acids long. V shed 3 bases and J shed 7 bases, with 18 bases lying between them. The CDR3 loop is CASSGSRTATYTQYF. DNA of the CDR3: TGTGCCAGCAGCGGATCAAGGACAGCTACCTATACGCAGTATTTT. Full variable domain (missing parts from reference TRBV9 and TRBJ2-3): DSGVTQTPKHLITATGQRVTLRCSPRSGDLSVYWYQQSLDQGLQFLIQYYNGEERAKGNILERFSAQQFPDLHSELNLSSLELGDSALYFCASSGSRTATYTQYFGPGTRLTVL.

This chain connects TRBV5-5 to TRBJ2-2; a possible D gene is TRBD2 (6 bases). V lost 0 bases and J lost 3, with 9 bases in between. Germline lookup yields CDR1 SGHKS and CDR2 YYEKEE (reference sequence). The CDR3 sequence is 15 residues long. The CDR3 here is CASSLEGLDTGELFF. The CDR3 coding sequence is TGTGCCAGCAGCTTGGAGGGACTTGACACCGGGGAGCTGTTTTTT.

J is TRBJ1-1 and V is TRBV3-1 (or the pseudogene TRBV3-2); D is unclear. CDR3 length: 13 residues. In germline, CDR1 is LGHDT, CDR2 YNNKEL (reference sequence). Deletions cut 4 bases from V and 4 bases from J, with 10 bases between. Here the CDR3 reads CASSLDGLTEAFF. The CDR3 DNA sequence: TGTGCCAGCAGCCTAGACGGTCTCACTGAAGCTTTCTTT.

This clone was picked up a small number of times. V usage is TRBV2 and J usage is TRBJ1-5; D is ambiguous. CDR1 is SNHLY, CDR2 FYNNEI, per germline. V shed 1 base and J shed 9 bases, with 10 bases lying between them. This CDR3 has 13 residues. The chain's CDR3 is CASSEGNLRPQHF. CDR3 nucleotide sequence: TGTGCCAGCAGTGAAGGCAATCTCAGGCCCCAGCATTTT. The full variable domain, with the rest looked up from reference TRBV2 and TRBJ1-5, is EPEVTQTPSHQVTQMGQEVILRCVPISNHLYFYWYRQILGQKVEFLVSFYNNEISEKSEIFDDQFSVERPDGSNFTLKIRSTKLEDSAMYFCASSEGNLRPQHFGDGTRLSIL.

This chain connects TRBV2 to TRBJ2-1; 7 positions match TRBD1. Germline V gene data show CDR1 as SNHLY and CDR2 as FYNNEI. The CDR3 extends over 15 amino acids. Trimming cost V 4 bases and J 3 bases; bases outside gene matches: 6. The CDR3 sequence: CASSVRGPGYNEQFF. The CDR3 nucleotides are TGTGCCAGCAGTGTGAGGGGGCCCGGCTACAATGAGCAGTTCTTC.

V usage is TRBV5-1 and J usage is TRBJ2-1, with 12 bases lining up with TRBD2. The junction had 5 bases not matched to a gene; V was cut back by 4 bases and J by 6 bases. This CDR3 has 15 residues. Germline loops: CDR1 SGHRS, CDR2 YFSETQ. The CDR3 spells CASSMRLAGVNEQFF. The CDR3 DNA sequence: TGCGCCAGCAGCATGAGACTAGCGGGAGTCAATGAGCAGTTCTTC. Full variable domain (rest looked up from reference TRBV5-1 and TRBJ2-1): KAGVTQTPRYLIKTRGQQVTLSCSPISGHRSVSWYQQTPGQGLQFLFEYFSETQRNKGNFPGRFSGRQFSNSRSEMNVSTLELGDSALYLCASSMRLAGVNEQFFGPGTRLTVL.

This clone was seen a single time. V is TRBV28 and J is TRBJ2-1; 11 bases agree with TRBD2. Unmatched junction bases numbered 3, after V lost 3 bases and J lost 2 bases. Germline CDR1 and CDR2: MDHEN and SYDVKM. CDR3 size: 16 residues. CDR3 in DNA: TGTGCCAGCAGTTTTAGTAGCGGGAGGGCCTACAATGAGCAGTTCTTC. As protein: CASSFSSGRAYNEQFF. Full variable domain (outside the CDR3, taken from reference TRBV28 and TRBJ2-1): DVKVTQSSRYLVKRTGEKVFLECVQDMDHENMFWYRQDPGLGLRLIYFSYDVKMKEKGDIPEGYSVSREKKERFSLILESASTNQTSMYLCASSFSSGRAYNEQFFGPGTRLTVL.

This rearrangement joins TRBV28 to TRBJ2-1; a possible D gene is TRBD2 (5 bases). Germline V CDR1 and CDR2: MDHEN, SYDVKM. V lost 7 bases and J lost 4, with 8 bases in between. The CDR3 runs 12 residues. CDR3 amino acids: CASKAEYNEQFF. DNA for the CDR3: TGTGCCAGCAAAGCGGAGTACAATGAGCAGTTCTTC.

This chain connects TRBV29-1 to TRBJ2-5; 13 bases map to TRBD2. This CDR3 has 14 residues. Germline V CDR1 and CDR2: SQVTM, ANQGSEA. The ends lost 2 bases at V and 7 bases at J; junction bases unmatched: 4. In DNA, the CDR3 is TGCAGCGTTGAAAGGACTAGCGGGAGTGGGACCCAGTACTTC. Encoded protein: CSVERTSGSGTQYF.

CDR3 coding DNA: TGTGCCAGCAGTTCTGGGGACGGGGGGCTGGGCTACACCTTC. Translation: CASSSGDGGLGYTF. The chain joins TRBV6-2 or TRBV6-3 to TRBJ1-2; possible D gene TRBD1, 6 bases. Germline loops: CDR1 MNHEY, CDR2 SVGEGT. The CDR3 consists of 14 residues. Trimming cost V 4 bases and J 8 bases, with 17 bases left between them.

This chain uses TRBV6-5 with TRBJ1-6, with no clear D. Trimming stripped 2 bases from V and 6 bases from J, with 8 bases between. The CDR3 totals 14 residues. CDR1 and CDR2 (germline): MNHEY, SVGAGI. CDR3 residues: CASSYGHTNSPLHF. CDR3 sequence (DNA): TGTGCCAGCAGTTACGGGCATACTAATTCACCCCTCCACTTT.